These 12 T cell receptor beta chains were sequenced from one sample in a study of T cell responses to AZD1222 COVID-19 vaccine. Clones were sequenced by immunoSEQ multiplex PCR, and TCRdb holds only the in-frame ones, with some missing. The sample includes 100,000 to 150,000 clones, roughly 84% of them seen just once. The source was peripheral blood, collected on day 0 of AZD1222 vaccination. All receptors come from an adult in good health.

On this clone: At one end the junction does not follow the germline gene, possibly because of a read error. The genes are TRBV5-1 and TRBJ1-6; 8 bases are shared with TRBD1. Germline V gene sequence: CDR1 SGHRS, CDR2 YFSETQ. The CDR3 has 14 residues. The CDR3 protein is CATSRGDRGSPLHF. In DNA form, the CDR3 reads TGCGCCACCAGCAGGGGAGACAGGGGTTCACCCCTCCACTTT.

The DNA for the CDR3 is TGTGCCAGCAGTTTGCGGCCTGGGACAGGGGGCTACACCTTC. The encoded protein is CASSLRPGTGGYTF. The rearrangement uses TRBV28 and TRBJ1-2, with 9 bases lining up with TRBD1. CDR1 is MDHEN, CDR2 SYDVKM, per germline. The V gene end was trimmed by 3 bases and the J gene end by 8 bases; junction bases not matched to a gene: 7. CDR3 length equals 14 residues.

The rearrangement uses TRBV19 and TRBJ2-3; 9 bases match TRBD1. V gave up 5 bases and J gave up 3 bases; unmatched junction bases: 6. CDR1 and CDR2 from the germline V gene are LNHDA and SQIVND (reference sequence). CDR3 length equals 15 residues. DNA of the CDR3: TGTGCCAGTAGTGGGACAGGGTCGGATACAGATACGCAGTATTTT. The encoded protein is CASSGTGSDTDTQYF.

The V call is TRBV9, the J call TRBJ1-1, with no clear D. The CDR3 consists of 13 residues. Germline CDR1 SGDLS, CDR2 YYNGEE. Between the trimmed V and J ends, which lost 6 bases and 0 bases, there was a span of 9 bases. The CDR3, as DNA: TGTGCCAGCACCAGAAATATGAACACTGAAGCTTTCTTT. Residues: CASTRNMNTEAFF.

The rearrangement joins TRBV18 to TRBJ1-5; the D is unclear. V lost 3 bases to trimming and J lost 2 bases, with 8 bases between them. Germline CDR1 is KGHSH and CDR2 is LQKENI. This CDR3 has 14 residues. The CDR3 region is CASSPEVGNQPQHF. CDR3 nucleotides: TGTGCCAGCTCACCGGAGGTTGGCAATCAGCCCCAGCATTTT.

The V gene is TRBV2, the J gene TRBJ1-5; TRBD1 matches 10 bases. The CDR3 contains 17 residues. V lost 6 bases, J lost 1 base, and 9 bases stayed unmatched. Per germline, CDR1 SNHLY and CDR2 FYNNEI. CDR3 residues: CASRHDRGLGSNQPQHF. The CDR3 DNA follows: TGTGCCAGCAGACATGACAGGGGGCTTGGGAGCAATCAGCCCCAGCATTTT. Combining the CDR3 with reference TRBV2 and TRBJ1-5 gives the whole variable domain EPEVTQTPSHQVTQMGQEVILRCVPISNHLYFYWYRQILGQKVEFLVSFYNNEISEKSEIFDDQFSVERPDGSNFTLKIRSTKLEDSAMYFCASRHDRGLGSNQPQHFGDGTRLSIL.

This chain uses TRBV7-2 with TRBJ2-3; 16 bases are a match to TRBD2. The CDR3 is 17 residues long. The V gene end was trimmed by 3 bases and the J gene end by 2 bases; junction bases not matched to a gene: 2. Germline V gene sequence: CDR1 SGHTA, CDR2 FQGNSA. The CDR3 loop reads CASSFGTSGGATDTQYF. CDR3 sequence (DNA): TGTGCCAGCAGCTTCGGGACTAGCGGGGGGGCCACAGATACGCAGTATTTT.

V and J are TRBV5-1 and TRBJ1-5; TRBD1 agrees at 8 bases. Trimming took 9 bases from V and 2 from J; bases not matched to a gene: 19. Germline loops: CDR1 SGHRS, CDR2 YFSETQ. CDR3 length equals 18 residues. This CDR3 is CATHGLPRGREGNQPQHF. Here the CDR3 DNA reads TGCGCCACCCATGGACTACCCAGGGGGCGCGAAGGCAATCAGCCCCAGCATTTT.

The J gene is TRBJ2-3, the V gene TRBV19, with a tentative D call TRBD2 (6 bases). V gave up 7 bases and J gave up 1 base, with 15 bases separating them. CDR1 and CDR2 from the germline V gene are LNHDA and SQIVND (reference sequence). The CDR3 runs 15 residues. The CDR3 protein is CASTYPTGGTDTQYF. CDR3 coding DNA: TGTGCCAGTACCTATCCCACGGGGGGCACAGATACGCAGTATTTT.

The J gene is TRBJ1-1, the V gene TRBV3-1 (or the pseudogene TRBV3-2), with D possibly TRBD1 on 5 matching bases. V lost 2 bases and J lost 0, with 16 bases in between. Germline CDR1 is LGHDT and CDR2 is YNNKEL (reference sequence). The CDR3 extends over 17 amino acids. The CDR3 spells CASSQSGLGRLNTEAFF. CDR3 sequence (DNA): TGTGCCAGCAGCCAATCGGGACTAGGGCGGTTGAACACTGAAGCTTTCTTT.

This clone was recorded only once. CDR3 in DNA: TGTGCCACCAGCAGAGAGGAGGGGGCGTATGGCTACACCTTC. Protein product: CATSREEGAYGYTF. J is TRBJ1-2 and V is TRBV15; TRBD1 matches at 7 bases. After removal of 0 bases from V and 5 bases from J, the junction contained 3 bases not matched to a gene. Germline V gene sequence: CDR1 LNHNV, CDR2 YYDKDF (reference sequence). CDR3 length: 14 residues.

The CDR3 region is CASSEGILNTEAFF. The DNA of the CDR3 is TGTGCCAGCAGTGAAGGCATCTTGAACACTGAAGCTTTCTTT. The rearrangement joins TRBV2 to TRBJ1-1; D is uncertain. Germline CDR1 and CDR2: SNHLY and FYNNEI. Trimming shortened V by 1 base and J by 0 bases, and 6 bases separated the two germline ends. The CDR3 covers 14 residues.